This paragraph reports one T cell receptor (beta chain). In the authors' workflow: Counts of nucleated cells, estimated from reference gene primer amplification, were obtained. Sequencing was performed with immunoSEQ multiplex PCR; in TCRdb, only in-frame clones are kept and a portion is missing. The DNA gave D and trimming, while V, J and clone size come from that table. The sample carries 120,000 to 150,000 clones, approximately 90% recorded once. This record comes from a study of blood T cell repertoires in COVID-19. Study as a whole: Samples came from the United States, Italy and Spain, spanning acute and convalescent COVID-19. The cDNA or gDNA used as material had been derived from T cells, B-cell-depleted T cells, or PBMCs.

Material for sequencing was peripheral blood. This sequence originates from a human donor in a cohort sampled during active COVID-19.

CDR3 amino acids: CASSLAGARLGNTEAFF. The DNA of the CDR3 is TGCGCCAGCAGCTTGGCAGGGGCCAGACTCGGGAACACTGAAGCTTTCTTT. The V call is TRBV5-1, the J call TRBJ1-1; D possibly corresponds to TRBD1 (6 bases). Germline-derived CDR1 and CDR2 are SGHRS and YFSETQ. Trimming removed 0 bases from V and 1 base from J, with 16 bases in between. The CDR3 is made up of 17 amino acids.